Included here is one T cell receptor (beta chain) sequence, with context. The antigen is not known. The sample is drawn from a study of radiotherapy plus CTLA-4 blockade in lung cancer. Sequenced by immunoSEQ multiplex PCR; TCRdb stores in-frame clones only, minus some. The sample has tens of thousands of clones; 75% to 90% are singletons. Study-level findings and limits: Alongside interferon-beta, early blood T cell clone dynamics were reportedly the best predictor of response.

The CDR3 is 19 residues long. V lost 5 bases to trimming and J lost 0 bases; unmatched junction nucleotides: 11. The germline V gene has CDR1 SEHNR and CDR2 FQNEAQ (reference sequence). The receptor's source is a human donor with non-small cell lung cancer who had stable disease on radiotherapy plus ipilimumab. The sample in question was peripheral blood, obtained from a patient treated with radiotherapy plus ipilimumab. The chain combines TRBV7-9 with TRBJ2-4; 12 bases match TRBD1. The CDR3 here is CASSPSRDRGPLAKNIQYF. The CDR3 DNA reads as TGTGCCAGCAGCCCTTCGCGGGACAGGGGGCCCCTAGCCAAAAACATTCAGTACTTC.